Below are 21 T cell receptor beta chains sequenced from a single sample in a study of blood T cells in healthy people across ages (dated by TCRdb to the mid-2010s). The method was 5' RACE. Sequenced using an Illumina HiSeq 2500. The second PCR ran for roughly 6 to 11 cycles and used a J-beta primer mix along with a sample-barcoded 5' primer. Through fastp at Q25 and MiXCR, TCRdb rebuilt clones from the public reads, retaining in-frame beta chains. Every entry covers one CDR3 protein and lists the most common genes and DNA from its rows. Present in this sample are about 700,000 distinct CDR3 sequences, approximately 29% of which were seen just once. The top ten clones comprise just over 15% of the sample. The sequenced material came from blood. The receptor set was obtained from a woman of 80 years or more in good health. Donor details come from another sample of the same person, matched by shared clones.

The V call is TRBV5-1, the J call TRBJ1-1; the D gene is possibly TRBD1 (5 bases). V was pared by 4 bases and J by 1 base, with 20 bases between. The CDR3 length is 17 residues. Germline-derived CDR1 and CDR2 are SGHRS and YFSETQ. DNA for the CDR3: TGCGCCAGCAGCCCGTTGGAACGGGGGAGGGGGAACACTGAAGCTTTCTTT. Translated: CASSPLERGRGNTEAFF. Combining the CDR3 with reference TRBV5-1 and TRBJ1-1 gives the whole variable domain KAGVTQTPRYLIKTRGQQVTLSCSPISGHRSVSWYQQTPGQGLQFLFEYFSETQRNKGNFPGRFSGRQFSNSRSEMNVSTLELGDSALYLCASSPLERGRGNTEAFFGQGTRLTVV.

This clonotype has at least ten counts. The chain has TRBV28 and TRBJ1-4; TRBD1 matches at 8 bases. Germline V gene sequence: CDR1 MDHEN, CDR2 SYDVKM. This CDR3 comprises 16 residues. V shed 6 bases, J shed 2 bases, and the junction held 8 bases outside the gene matches. The CDR3 sequence: CASSFIQGATNEKLFF. CDR3 in DNA: TGTGCCAGCAGCTTTATTCAGGGGGCTACTAATGAAAAACTGTTTTTT.

V gene TRBV3-1 combines with J gene TRBJ2-7; tentatively, D is TRBD1 (5 bases). The V end lost 2 bases, the J end lost 3 bases, and 14 bases lay between the germline ends. The V gene's germline CDR1 is LGHDT and CDR2 YNNKEL (reference sequence). The CDR3 covers 15 residues. The chain's CDR3 is CASSQPVGQYYEQYF. The CDR3 DNA follows: TGTGCCAGCAGCCAACCCGTGGGGCAGTACTACGAGCAGTACTTC.

The count of this clonotype is one. V and J are TRBV7-8 and TRBJ2-7; 8 bases agree with TRBD1. The germline V gene encodes CDR1 SGHVS and CDR2 FQNEAQ. Germline trimming cut 2 bases from V and 5 bases from J; bases unmatched to any gene: 14. The CDR3 sequence is 17 residues long. CDR3 loop: CASSLRVPGQAFNEQYF. For the CDR3, the DNA is TGTGCCAGCAGCTTAAGGGTCCCGGGACAGGCCTTCAACGAGCAGTACTTC.

With regard to this clonotype: A junction end diverges from the germline sequence, so it may reflect a read error. The J gene is TRBJ2-1, the V gene TRBV7-7; 9 bases map to TRBD2. CDR3 length: 13 amino acids. From germline, CDR1 is SSHAT and CDR2 FNYEAQ (reference sequence). The CDR3 sequence: CASSLGTSYEQFF. CDR3 DNA sequence: TGTGCTAGCAGCCTAGGGACTAGCTATGAGCAGTTCTTC.

This clonotype turned up a few times. The chain is built from TRBV7-9 and TRBJ1-3, with D possibly matching TRBD1 (5 bases). CDR3 length: 11 amino acids. CDR1 and CDR2 from the germline V gene are SEHNR and FQNEAQ (reference sequence). V lost 4 bases and J 8 bases, leaving 6 bases between the germline ends. The CDR3 region has the DNA TGTGCCAGCAGCTGGGGGGACACCATATATTTT. Translated: CASSWGDTIYF. The variable domain in full, with the rest retrieved from reference TRBV7-9 and TRBJ1-3, is DTGVSQNPRHKITKRGQNVTFRCDPISEHNRLYWYRQTLGQGPEFLTYFQNEAQLEKSRLLSDRFSAERPKGSFSTLEIQRTEQGDSAMYLCASSWGDTIYFGEGSWLTVV.

CDR3 coding DNA: TGCAGCTTTTGGAGACAGGGGATAGATACGCAGTATTTT. As protein: CSFWRQGIDTQYF. The rearrangement uses TRBV29-1 and TRBJ2-3; 8 nucleotides line up with TRBD1. In germline, CDR1 is SQVTM, CDR2 ANQGSEA. CDR3 length equals 13 residues. V shed 8 bases and J 5 bases; nucleotides not matched to a gene: 9.

A remark on this clonotype: This may stem from a read error, because a much larger clone lies one nucleotide away. The chain has TRBV12-3 or TRBV12-4 and TRBJ1-1; possible D gene TRBD1, 6 bases. The CDR3 extends over 15 amino acids. This CDR3 is CAGSLEAGAGTEAFF. DNA for the CDR3: TGTGCCGGCAGTTTAGAGGCAGGGGCGGGCACTGAAGCTTTCTTT.

The sample holds a few counts of this clonotype. The V and J genes are TRBV19 and TRBJ2-6; 8 bases are shared with TRBD1. The V and J ends lost 2 bases and 0 bases, in that order; junction bases with no gene match: 3. Germline loops: CDR1 LNHDA, CDR2 SQIVND (reference sequence). CDR3 size: 17 residues. CDR3 loop: CASSISDRGSGANVLTF. In DNA form, the CDR3 reads TGTGCCAGTAGTATATCCGACAGGGGCTCTGGGGCCAACGTCCTGACTTTC.

This clonotype showed up just a few times. This rearrangement joins TRBV7-9 to TRBJ2-1; no reliable D call. CDR1 is SEHNR, CDR2 FQNEAQ, per germline (reference sequence). This CDR3 has 14 amino acids. V gave up 1 base and J gave up 6 bases, with 10 bases separating them. The CDR3 DNA reads TGTGCCAGCAGCTTAGAGGCCACCCGCAATGAGCAGTTCTTC. Residues: CASSLEATRNEQFF.

V and J are TRBV7-2 and TRBJ2-4, with TRBD2 matching over 7 bases. V was clipped by 5 bases and J by 13 bases; unmatched bases: 11. Germline-derived CDR1 and CDR2 are SGHTA and FQGNSA. The CDR3 loop spans 13 amino acids. The DNA of the CDR3 is TGTGCCAGCAGCCTCGGGACTACGGTAGGGCAGTACTTC. Its protein is CASSLGTTVGQYF. The complete variable domain, with remaining parts taken from reference TRBV7-2 and TRBJ2-4, reads GAGVSQSPSNKVTEKGKDVELRCDPISGHTALYWYRQSLGQGLEFLIYFQGNSAPDKSGLPSDRFSAERTGGSVSTLTIQRTQQEDSAVYLCASSLGTTVGQYFGAGTRLSVL.

The table lists this clonotype with many counts. The chain links TRBV12-3 or TRBV12-4 to TRBJ2-3, with 13 bases that match TRBD2. Trimming removed 6 bases from V and 0 bases from J; junction bases left unmatched: 12. The CDR3 is 19 amino acids. As DNA, the CDR3 is TGTGCCAGCAGCCCCGGGACGGGACTAGCGGGGCGGAGCACAGATACGCAGTATTTT. This encodes CASSPGTGLAGRSTDTQYF.

In this sample, this clonotype turned up many times. V is TRBV2 and J is TRBJ2-7, with 7 bases matching TRBD2. The CDR3 runs to 14 residues. After removal of 6 bases from V and 0 bases from J, the junction contained 5 bases not matched to a gene. CDR1 is SNHLY and CDR2 is FYNNEI in the germline V gene. The CDR3 bases are TGTGCCAGCAGAGGACTAGTCCCCTCCTACGAGCAGTACTTC. Amino acid sequence: CASRGLVPSYEQYF. The full variable domain, completed using reference TRBV2 and TRBJ2-7, is EPEVTQTPSHQVTQMGQEVILRCVPISNHLYFYWYRQILGQKVEFLVSFYNNEISEKSEIFDDQFSVERPDGSNFTLKIRSTKLEDSAMYFCASRGLVPSYEQYFGPGTRLTVT.

The chain recombines TRBV6-1 with TRBJ1-6; a possible D gene is TRBD1 (5 bases). This CDR3 spans 15 amino acids. V was shortened by 6 bases and J by 5 bases, with 14 bases between the two germline ends. Germline-derived CDR1 and CDR2 are MNHNS and SASEGT. The CDR3 coding sequence is TGTGCCAGCAGCCGGAACGGAGGGGATAATTCACCCCTCCACTTT. This encodes CASSRNGGDNSPLHF.

This clonotype has a handful of counts. This could be a read error, since a much larger clone is one nucleotide away. The V and J genes are TRBV12-3 or TRBV12-4 and TRBJ1-2; D possibly corresponds to TRBD1 (5 bases). Trimming left V 6 bases short and J 6 bases short, with 14 bases between. The CDR3 extends over 13 amino acids. The DNA of the CDR3 is TGTGCCAGCAGCCCTCGCAGGGATAATGGCTACACCTTC. This encodes CASSPRRDNGYTF.

This clonotype was recorded at least ten times. The CDR3 DNA reads as TGCGCCAGCAGCTTGGTGGGCACTAAGAGCCAAGAGACCCAGTACTTC. It specifies CASSLVGTKSQETQYF. This chain connects TRBV5-1 to TRBJ2-5; unclear D gene. From germline, CDR1 is SGHRS and CDR2 YFSETQ. V lost 0 bases, J lost 1 base, and 13 bases lay in between. The CDR3 spans 16 residues.

The CDR3 is CATTGTGDEAFF. CDR3 DNA sequence: TGTGCCACCACCGGGACAGGGGATGAAGCTTTCTTT. The rearrangement uses TRBV10-3 and TRBJ1-1; 10 bases line up with TRBD1. V lost 10 bases, J lost 7 bases, and 6 bases stayed unmatched. The CDR3 has 12 residues. CDR1 is ENHRY, CDR2 SYGVKD, per germline.

The chain recombines TRBV7-6 with TRBJ2-3; 11 positions agree with TRBD1. This CDR3 is built from 15 residues. Germline values: CDR1 SGHVS, CDR2 FNYEAQ. J gave up 14 bases and V 5 bases, and 15 bases lay outside the gene matches. Written as DNA, the CDR3 is TGTGCCAGCAGCCTGGGACAGGGGGGAAGTGAAAAACTGTATTTT. This codes for CASSLGQGGSEKLYF.

Only a few counts were recorded for this clonotype. A much larger clone lies a single base off, so this may be a read error. CDR3 in amino acids: CASSLATLGWDTQYF. In DNA, the CDR3 is TGTGCCAGCAGCTTAGCAACTCTAGGGTGGGATACGCAGTATTTT. The chain has TRBV7-2 and TRBJ2-3; D is ambiguous. V dropped 0 bases and J dropped 6 bases, with 13 bases sitting between them. The CDR3 loop spans 15 amino acids. Per the germline V gene, CDR1 is SGHTA and CDR2 is FQGNSA.

Regarding this clonotype: The junction does not match germline at one end; this may be a read error. The rearrangement joins TRBV20-1 to TRBJ1-2; tentative D call: TRBD1 (6 bases). Germline V CDR1 and CDR2: DFQATT, SNEGSKA (reference sequence). This CDR3 is 13 amino acids long. Written as DNA, the CDR3 is TGCAGTGCTAGAGAACGGGGGCTTGGTGGCAACACCTTC. It codes for CSARERGLGGNTF.

A few counts support this clonotype. Since a much larger clone is just one base distant, this may be a read error. The J gene is TRBJ2-3, the V gene TRBV20-1, with 10 bases that match TRBD2. The length of the CDR3 is 16 residues. Germline assignment: CDR1 DFQATT and CDR2 SNEGSKA (reference sequence). CDR3 DNA sequence: TGCAATGCTTCGATACGACTAGCGGGCCGCACAGATACGCAGTATTTT. Translating it yields CNASIRLAGRTDTQYF.